The 16 T cell receptor beta chains below come from one sample, sequenced in a study of blood T cell repertoires in COVID-19. Profiled with immunoSEQ multiplex PCR; TCRdb holds only in-frame clones, not every one. Of 240,000 or so clones listed, 90% are singletons. Input material: PBMCs or T cells enriched from blood (not recorded which). The receptor set was obtained from a man aged 45 to 65 who had been exposed to COVID-19.

V gene TRBV19 combines with J gene TRBJ1-3; D is uncertain. CDR1 LNHDA and CDR2 SQIVND come from the germline V gene (reference sequence). V was clipped by 3 bases and J by 4 bases, with 13 bases between them. The CDR3 loop spans 15 amino acids. CDR3 in DNA: TGTGCCAGTAGTATTCAGCGGGGAAACGGAAACACCATATATTTT. Protein: CASSIQRGNGNTIYF.

The chain combines TRBV28 with TRBJ1-1; 10 nucleotides align to TRBD1. Germline CDR1 reads MDHEN; CDR2 reads SYDVKM. Germline trimming cut 1 base from V and 6 bases from J; bases unmatched to any gene: 5. The CDR3 sequence is 15 residues long. The CDR3 DNA reads as TGTGCCAGCAGTTTATATTACGGGACAGGGGCTGAAGCTTTCTTT. This encodes CASSLYYGTGAEAFF.

The J gene is TRBJ2-1, the V gene TRBV10-3; the match to TRBD2 covers 7 bases. V shed 6 bases, J shed 1 base, and the junction held 15 bases outside the gene matches. The germline V gene encodes CDR1 ENHRY and CDR2 SYGVKD. This CDR3 region has 18 residues. This CDR3 reads CAIRKRTSQNESYNEQFF. CDR3 coding DNA: TGTGCCATCAGGAAAAGGACTAGTCAAAATGAGTCCTACAATGAGCAGTTCTTC.

The chain joins TRBV6-6 to TRBJ1-3; 7 bases align to TRBD1. The CDR3 totals 15 residues. The V gene end was trimmed by 4 bases and the J gene end by 1 base; junction bases not matched to a gene: 4. Germline CDR1 reads MNHNY; CDR2 reads SVGAGI (reference sequence). CDR3 residues: CASSFDRASGNTIYF. As DNA, the CDR3 is TGTGCCAGCAGTTTCGACAGGGCATCTGGAAACACCATATATTTT.

The V gene is TRBV4-2, the J gene TRBJ1-2; D not resolved. This CDR3 comprises 15 residues. Germline CDR1 reads LGHNA; CDR2 reads YNFKEQ. With 3 bases removed from V and 1 base from J, the gap between germline ends came to 12 bases. The CDR3 reads CASSQQANDNYGYTF. DNA for the CDR3: TGTGCCAGCAGCCAGCAGGCGAATGATAACTATGGCTACACCTTC.

V and J are TRBV13 and TRBJ1-6, with D possibly being TRBD1 (5 bases). This CDR3 contains 13 residues. V lost 1 base and J lost 10, with 8 bases in between. Germline CDR1 and CDR2: PRHDT and FYEKMQ (reference sequence). Here the CDR3 reads CASSLDQGSPLHF. Written as DNA, the CDR3 is TGTGCCAGCAGCTTAGACCAGGGCTCACCCCTCCACTTT.

The J gene is TRBJ1-1, the V gene TRBV6-5, with a weak D call TRBD1 (5 bases). Trimming removed 8 bases from V and 3 bases from J, with 13 bases in between. Germline V gene data show CDR1 as MNHEY and CDR2 as SVGAGI. CDR3 length: 13 amino acids. For the CDR3, the DNA is TGTGCCAGCGTCCCTGGGGGGGACACTGAAGCTTTCTTT. Amino acid sequence: CASVPGGDTEAFF.

This clone was seen just once. The chain joins TRBV2 to TRBJ2-1; D is possibly TRBD1 (6 bases). Germline-derived CDR1 and CDR2 are SNHLY and FYNNEI. The CDR3 spans 15 residues. V was clipped by 7 bases and J by 2 bases, with 15 bases between them. CDR3 DNA sequence: TGTGCCAGCACTTTACAGGGTAGCACCTACAATGAGCAGTTCTTC. Protein product: CASTLQGSTYNEQFF. Supplemented by reference TRBV2 and TRBJ2-1, the full variable domain reads EPEVTQTPSHQVTQMGQEVILRCVPISNHLYFYWYRQILGQKVEFLVSFYNNEISEKSEIFDDQFSVERPDGSNFTLKIRSTKLEDSAMYFCASTLQGSTYNEQFFGPGTRLTVL.

This chain joins TRBV5-1 and TRBJ2-7; 12 nucleotides match TRBD1. Germline lookup yields CDR1 SGHRS and CDR2 YFSETQ. With V trimmed by 4 bases and J by 6 bases, 2 bases remained unmatched. CDR3 length: 13 residues. The CDR3 loop reads CASSRDRGLEQYF. The CDR3 DNA follows: TGCGCCAGCAGCCGGGACAGGGGGCTCGAGCAGTACTTC.

The CDR3 bases are TGTGCCAGCAGCTTAGTCGGGGTCAGGGGGGACTATGGCTACACCTTC. It translates to CASSLVGVRGDYGYTF. The V and J genes are TRBV7-2 and TRBJ1-2; 7 nucleotides agree with TRBD1. V shed 1 base and J 3 bases; nucleotides not matched to a gene: 8. This CDR3 has 16 amino acids. Germline CDR1 and CDR2: SGHTA and FQGNSA.

The chain employs TRBV10-1 and TRBJ2-3, with 12 bases fitting TRBD2. Germline CDR1 and CDR2: WNHNN and SYGVQD (reference sequence). This CDR3 is built from 17 residues. With 6 bases clipped from V and 4 bases from J, the junction kept 11 bases outside the gene matches. CDR3 sequence: CASSHGASGRVPDTQYF. DNA for the CDR3: TGCGCCAGCAGCCACGGGGCTAGCGGGAGGGTTCCAGATACGCAGTATTTT.

Note on this clone: This CDR3 is also generated by other DNA sequences in the sample. The chain couples TRBV6-1 to TRBJ1-5; unclear D gene. With 3 bases removed from V and 4 bases from J, the gap between germline ends came to 10 bases. The CDR3 runs to 14 residues. In germline, CDR1 is MNHNS, CDR2 SASEGT. The CDR3 DNA is TGTGCCAGCAGTGAGGAACAGTTAAATCAGCCCCAGCATTTT. It is translated as CASSEEQLNQPQHF.

The rearrangement links TRBV7-9 to TRBJ1-1; 8 nucleotides align to TRBD1. This CDR3 contains 17 residues. Germline-derived CDR1 and CDR2 are SEHNR and FQNEAQ (reference sequence). Germline trimming cut 0 bases from V and 4 bases from J; bases unmatched to any gene: 10. The CDR3 bases are TGTGCCAGCAGCTTAGCTATTACGTCTGACAGGGGCACTGAAGCTTTCTTT. Translation: CASSLAITSDRGTEAFF.

CDR3 region: CASSMPSGSSEQFF. Written as DNA, the CDR3 is TGTGCCAGCAGTATGCCTAGCGGGAGTTCTGAGCAGTTCTTC. This chain joins TRBV5-4 and TRBJ2-1; 10 positions match TRBD2. The CDR3 runs 14 residues. The germline V gene has CDR1 SGHNT and CDR2 YYREEE (reference sequence). V gave up 5 bases and J gave up 9 bases; unmatched junction bases: 8.

The rearrangement uses TRBV5-1 and TRBJ2-5, with TRBD2 identical over 11 bases. This CDR3 has 15 residues. The V and J ends lost 4 bases and 5 bases, in that order; junction bases with no gene match: 7. Germline CDR1 and CDR2: SGHRS and YFSETQ. CDR3 protein: CASSDSSGRMETQYF. The CDR3 DNA sequence: TGCGCCAGCAGCGACTCTAGCGGGAGGATGGAGACCCAGTACTTC.

The V and J genes are TRBV5-1 and TRBJ2-1; TRBD2 agrees at 7 bases. With V trimmed by 2 bases and J by 10 bases, 6 bases remained unmatched. Germline CDR1 reads SGHRS; CDR2 reads YFSETQ. CDR3 length: 13 amino acids. The CDR3 nucleotides are TGCGCCAGCAGCTTACTAGCGCTTAGCGAGCAGTTCTTC. It translates to CASSLLALSEQFF.